What follows are 9 T cell receptor beta chains derived from one specimen sequenced in a study of PD-1 blockade in classical Hodgkin lymphoma. Only in-frame clones appear in the TCRdb table, and some are missing; sequencing was by immunoSEQ multiplex PCR. The top ten hold under 5% of the sample, which has tens of thousands of clones, under 95% seen once. Indicated time point: newly diagnosed, previously untreated cHL patient sample. The material sequenced was peripheral blood mononuclear cells (PBMCs). Receptors were obtained from a human donor with classical Hodgkin lymphoma.

This chain uses TRBV19 with TRBJ2-1, with D maybe TRBD2 (6 bases). V was cut by 6 bases and J by 0 bases, with 12 bases left in between. This CDR3 region has 15 residues. CDR1 is LNHDA and CDR2 is SQIVND in the germline V gene (reference sequence). Here the CDR3 reads CASSLGLSSYNEQFF. CDR3 coding DNA: TGTGCCAGTAGCCTGGGACTGAGCTCCTACAATGAGCAGTTCTTC. The whole variable domain, filled in from reference TRBV19 and TRBJ2-1, reads DGGITQSPKYLFRKEGQNVTLSCEQNLNHDAMYWYRQDPGQGLRLIYYSQIVNDFQKGDIAEGYSVSREKKESFPLTVTSAQKNPTAFYLCASSLGLSSYNEQFFGPGTRLTVL.

The chain combines TRBV6-6 with TRBJ2-1; D is unresolved. Trimming shortened V by 2 bases and J by 3 bases, and 5 bases separated the two germline ends. CDR1 is MNHNY, CDR2 SVGAGI, per germline (reference sequence). The CDR3 spans 13 residues. CDR3 protein: CASSYGLYNEQFF. The CDR3 DNA follows: TGTGCCAGCAGTTACGGTCTCTACAATGAGCAGTTCTTC.

This clone appeared a single time. This rearrangement joins TRBV11-2 to TRBJ2-7, with 7 nucleotides matching TRBD1. The CDR3 covers 15 residues. CDR1 is SGHAT and CDR2 is FQNNGV in the germline V gene. V trimming: 5 bases; J trimming: 2 bases; junction bases outside the gene matches: 9. The CDR3 is CASSAYRGWAYEQYF. For the CDR3, the DNA is TGTGCCAGCAGCGCCTACAGGGGTTGGGCCTACGAGCAGTACTTC.

V is TRBV5-1 and J is TRBJ1-1; D gene uncertain. The CDR3 has 14 amino acids. The V gene's germline CDR1 is SGHRS and CDR2 YFSETQ. The V gene lost 0 bases and the J gene lost 2 bases, with 8 bases spanning the gap. The chain's CDR3 is CASSLGGPNTEAFF. CDR3 nucleotide sequence: TGCGCCAGCAGCTTGGGAGGACCAAACACTGAAGCTTTCTTT.

The chain uses TRBV13 and TRBJ2-3; 9 bases agree with TRBD1. V lost 2 bases, J lost 4 bases, and 10 bases stayed unmatched. The germline CDR1 and CDR2 sequences are PRHDT and FYEKMQ (reference sequence). There are 17 residues in the CDR3. The CDR3 reads CASSLSRGQGYADTQYF. The CDR3 DNA follows: TGTGCCAGCAGCTTATCACGGGGACAGGGCTACGCAGATACGCAGTATTTT.

The chain combines TRBV10-2 with TRBJ2-4, with D perhaps matching TRBD1 (5 bases). Germline V gene data show CDR1 as WSHSY and CDR2 as SAAADI. The CDR3 contains 14 residues. V lost 7 bases to trimming and J lost 3 bases, with 13 bases between them. In DNA, the CDR3 is TGCGCCAGCACCCCACCCCAGGGCAAAAACATTCAGTACTTC. It yields the protein CASTPPQGKNIQYF.

Note on this clone: Other nucleotide sequences in the sample specify the same CDR3. This rearrangement joins TRBV6-6 to TRBJ1-1, with 9 bases that match TRBD1. The CDR3 has 15 amino acids. Trimming cost V 9 bases and J 0 bases; bases outside gene matches: 8. Germline CDR1 MNHNY, CDR2 SVGAGI (reference sequence). This CDR3 reads CASNRDRVMNTEAFF. The CDR3 nucleotides are TGTGCCAGTAACCGGGACAGGGTGATGAACACTGAAGCTTTCTTT.

The chain couples TRBV28 to TRBJ2-7, with 7 positions matching TRBD1. Trimming removed 3 bases from V and 3 bases from J; junction bases left unmatched: 8. CDR1 and CDR2 (germline): MDHEN, SYDVKM. The CDR3 consists of 15 residues. This chain's CDR3 is CASSFDRVPRYEQYF. In DNA, the CDR3 is TGTGCCAGCAGTTTTGACAGGGTCCCCCGCTACGAGCAGTACTTC.

The chain joins TRBV10-2 to TRBJ1-2, with D hard to call. V was trimmed by 5 bases and J by 1 base, leaving 5 bases between them. This CDR3 spans 12 amino acids. CDR1 and CDR2 from the germline V gene are WSHSY and SAAADI. The CDR3 sequence: CASSNFNYGYTF. The CDR3 coding sequence is TGCGCCAGCAGTAACTTTAACTATGGCTACACCTTC.